This TCR beta chain came from a study of memory CD4+ T cells and cytomegalovirus serostatus. Germline V lookup: CDR1 LGHNA, CDR2 YSLEER. Deletions cut 2 bases from V and 0 bases from J, with 8 bases between. The CDR3 runs 15 residues. Clones were read by immunoSEQ multiplex PCR, and TCRdb kept only the in-frame ones, dropping some. The data contain around 62,000 clones, 76% of them singletons. The sort gate was single viable CD3+CD4+CD8-CD45RO+ cells for memory CD4+ T cells. Donors' CMV status reflects serum IgG against pp150, pp28, p38, p52. This sequence originates from an adult in good health and CMV-seropositive. The sequencing sample was made of memory CD4+ T cells from blood. The rearrangement links TRBV4-3 to TRBJ2-1; D ambiguous. The CDR3 nucleotides read TGCGCCAGCAGCCAATCTGGGAACTCCTACAATGAGCAGTTCTTC. This codes for CASSQSGNSYNEQFF.